This TCR beta chain was profiled in a study of blood T cell repertoires in COVID-19. Across the study: There were acute and convalescent COVID-19 samples, and they came from the United States, Italy and Spain. PBMCs, B-cell-depleted T cells, or T cells were the source of the cDNA or gDNA that made up the material.

Enrollment of patients from Seattle took place during active infection, with longitudinal follow-up. How the authors handled the data: Reference gene primer amplification gave estimated nucleated cell counts. Sequenced by immunoSEQ multiplex PCR; TCRdb stores in-frame clones only, minus some. V and J calls and clone size are as listed in that table; D and trimming were resolved from the DNA. The sample gives fewer than 700,000 clones, roughly 91% of which show up once; roughly 7.3% is in the top ten. The sequenced sample was peripheral blood. The receptor's source is a woman between 50 and 59 years old with COVID-19, enrolled during active disease.

The CDR3 DNA is TGCGCCAGCAGCCCCCTCGACAGATCGAACACTGAAGCTTTCTTT. This encodes CASSPLDRSNTEAFF. This sequence joins TRBV5-1 and TRBJ1-1; TRBD1 is a possible D gene (5 bases). V lost 4 bases and J lost 1, with 14 bases in between. The CDR3 consists of 15 residues. Germline assignment: CDR1 SGHRS and CDR2 YFSETQ.